Given below is one TCR beta chain in context. The antigen is unknown. Per sample, at least 5.5 micrograms of total RNA were extracted. The second PCR ran about 6 to 12 cycles with a sample-barcoded 5' primer and J-beta primers. MiXCR, applied by TCRdb to the 5' RACE reads, yields one record per CDR3 protein. The table includes around 1.5 million distinct CDR3 sequences, almost 35% detected once. The sample belongs to a study of blood T cells in healthy people across ages. Germline CDR1 reads DFQATT; CDR2 reads SNEGSKA (reference sequence). This CDR3 region has 14 residues. V dropped 4 bases and J dropped 7; count of bases not matched to a gene: 9. Study-level results: Across samples, TCR beta diversity tracked strongly with naive T cell percentage. From one million sequenced T cells, diversity estimates were lower bounds.

This receptor was identified in a woman aged 25-40 years in good health. Sequencing input: blood. The chain uses TRBV20-1 and TRBJ2-1; 8 nucleotides line up with TRBD2. The CDR3 is CSAIVGLGANEQFF. The DNA for the CDR3 is TGCAGTGCTATCGTGGGACTAGGAGCAAATGAGCAGTTCTTC.